The rows below give T cell receptor beta chains drawn from one sample of a study of blood T cell repertoires in COVID-19. Assay used: immunoSEQ multiplex PCR; TCRdb lists only in-frame clones, some missing. The profile shows tens of thousands of clones, around 92% of them singletons. Sequences were obtained from peripheral blood. The receptors stem from a human donor in a cohort sampled during active COVID-19. CDR3s include the opening cysteine and the closing phenylalanine or tryptophan. A D gene is named only where the DNA matches it firmly. Clone sizes are given selectively: once, few, many, or a class where the clone is expanded.

V gene	D gene	clone size	J gene	CDR3 DNA	CDR3 protein
TRBV28	TRBD1	-	TRBJ2-5	TGTGCCATTACGTCCGGGACAGGGTGGGGGACCCAGTACTTC	CAITSGTGWGTQYF
TRBV18	TRBD1	-	TRBJ1-5	TGTGCCAGCTCCCCGGGACAGGGGTCAAGTCAGCCCCAGCATTTT	CASSPGQGSSQPQHF
TRBV28	-	-	TRBJ2-7	TGTGCCAGCGGCCGCCCAACCTACGAGCAGTACTTC	CASGRPTYEQYF
TRBV19	TRBD2	-	TRBJ2-3	TGTGCCAGTAGTTCTCTAGCGGGGGCCGACACAGATACGCAGTATTTT	CASSSLAGADTDTQYF
TRBV4-3	TRBD2	-	TRBJ2-3	TGCGCCAGCAGCCAAGGGACTAGCGGGGGGTTGTCAGATACGCAGTATTTT	CASSQGTSGGLSDTQYF
TRBV2	TRBD1	-	TRBJ1-5	TGTGCCAGCAAGGGCCGCGGACCCGGGACAGGCGGCAATCAGCCCCAGCATTTT	CASKGRGPGTGGNQPQHF
TRBV20-1	-	-	TRBJ1-1	TGCAGTGGACAGTTGAACACTGAAGCTTTCTTT	CSGQLNTEAFF
TRBV3-1/TRBV3-2	-	few	TRBJ1-5	TGTGCCAGCAGCCAGGACAGCCCTATGGCAAGCAATCAGCCCCAGCATTTT	CASSQDSPMASNQPQHF
TRBV5-6	-	-	TRBJ1-3	TGTGCCAGCAGCTTTCGCGGGGTAGCTGGAAACACCATATATTTT	CASSFRGVAGNTIYF
TRBV11-2	-	-	TRBJ1-4	TGTGCCAGCAGCTTAGGAGGGGGGGGGAGTGGTGAAAAACTGTTTTTT	CASSLGGGGSGEKLFF
TRBV9	TRBD2	-	TRBJ2-5	TGTGCCAGCAGCGTAGCTCGGGGGGAGGGTCAAGAGACCCAGTACTTC	CASSVARGEGQETQYF